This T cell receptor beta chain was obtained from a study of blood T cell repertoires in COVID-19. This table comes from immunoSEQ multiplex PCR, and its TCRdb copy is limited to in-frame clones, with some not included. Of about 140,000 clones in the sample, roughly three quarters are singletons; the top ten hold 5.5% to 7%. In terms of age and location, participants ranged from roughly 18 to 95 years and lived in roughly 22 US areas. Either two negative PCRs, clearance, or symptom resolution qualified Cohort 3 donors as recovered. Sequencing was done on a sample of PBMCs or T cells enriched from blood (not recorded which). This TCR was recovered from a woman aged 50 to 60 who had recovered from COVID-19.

Here the CDR3 reads CASSVGRDSSTDTQYF. The CDR3 DNA is TGTGCCAGCAGCGTAGGACGGGACAGCAGCACAGATACGCAGTATTTT. This chain joins TRBV9 and TRBJ2-3; 7 bases fit TRBD1. The V and J ends lost 0 bases and 0 bases, in that order; junction bases with no gene match: 4. This CDR3 contains 16 residues. The V gene's germline CDR1 is SGDLS and CDR2 YYNGEE.